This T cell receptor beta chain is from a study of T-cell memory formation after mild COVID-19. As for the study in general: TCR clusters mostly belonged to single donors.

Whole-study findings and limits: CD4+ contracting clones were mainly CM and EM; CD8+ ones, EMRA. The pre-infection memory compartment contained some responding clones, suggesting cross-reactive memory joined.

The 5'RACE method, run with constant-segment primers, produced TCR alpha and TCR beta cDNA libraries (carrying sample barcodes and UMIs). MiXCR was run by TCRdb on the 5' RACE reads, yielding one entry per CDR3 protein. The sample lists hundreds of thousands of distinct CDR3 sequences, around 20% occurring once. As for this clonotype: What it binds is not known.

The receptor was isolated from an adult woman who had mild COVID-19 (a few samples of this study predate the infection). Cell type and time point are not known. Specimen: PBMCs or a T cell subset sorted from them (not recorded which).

CDR3 protein: CASSLTGDREKLFF. The DNA of the CDR3 is TGCGCCAGCAGCTTAACGGGGGATCGTGAAAAACTGTTTTTT. This chain uses TRBV5-1 with TRBJ1-4; possible D gene TRBD1, 5 bases. The V and J ends lost 2 bases and 7 bases respectively, with 12 bases between them. Looked up from germline, CDR1 is SGHRS and CDR2 is YFSETQ. This CDR3 contains 14 residues. Full variable domain (remainder filled in from reference TRBV5-1 and TRBJ1-4): KAGVTQTPRYLIKTRGQQVTLSCSPISGHRSVSWYQQTPGQGLQFLFEYFSETQRNKGNFPGRFSGRQFSNSRSEMNVSTLELGDSALYLCASSLTGDREKLFFGSGTQLSVL.